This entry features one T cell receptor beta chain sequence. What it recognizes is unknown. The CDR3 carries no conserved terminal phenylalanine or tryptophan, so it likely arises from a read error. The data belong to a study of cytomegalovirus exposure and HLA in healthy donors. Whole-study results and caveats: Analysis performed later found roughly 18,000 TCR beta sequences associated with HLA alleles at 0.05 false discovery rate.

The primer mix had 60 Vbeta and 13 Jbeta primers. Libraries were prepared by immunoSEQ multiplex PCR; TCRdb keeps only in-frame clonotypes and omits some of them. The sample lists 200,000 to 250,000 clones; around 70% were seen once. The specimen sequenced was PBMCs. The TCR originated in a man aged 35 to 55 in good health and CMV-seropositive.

CDR3 sequence reads: CASSTGGAFNEQYL. CDR3 nucleotide sequence: TGTGCCAGTAGTACCGGGGGGGCTTTCAACGAGCAGTACCTC. The chain couples TRBV19 to TRBJ2-7; 8 bases are a match to TRBD2. Germline CDR1 LNHDA, CDR2 SQIVND (reference sequence). With V trimmed by 4 bases and J by 5 bases, 7 bases remained unmatched. The length of the CDR3 is 14 residues.